One sample yielded the 14 T cell receptor beta chains listed below, sequenced in a study of CD8+CD57+ T cells in acquired aplastic anemia. Profiling that covered TCR beta VDJ and CDR3 relied on genomic DNA as its template. MiXCR was run by TCRdb on the reads, yielding one entry per CDR3 protein. The sample holds about 210,000 distinct CDR3 sequences, 30% to 35% seen once. The source material was sorted CD4+, CD8+, or CD8+CD57+ T cells (not recorded which) from PBMCs. The source is a human donor in good health, serving as a control.

Ten or more counts support this clonotype. The chain uses TRBV20-1 and TRBJ2-3; 13 bases align to TRBD2. Trimming at V came to 3 bases and at J to 4 bases, leaving 1 base not matched to a gene. CDR1 and CDR2 from the germline V gene are DFQATT and SNEGSKA (reference sequence). The CDR3 extends over 14 amino acids. CDR3 sequence reads: CSARTSGGSDTQYF. CDR3 coding DNA: TGCAGTGCTAGGACTAGCGGGGGGTCAGATACGCAGTATTTT.

In regard to this clonotype: A much larger clone is a single base away; this may be a read error. CDR3 bases: TGTGCCAGCGCGGGACTGAGCGCAGATACGCAGTATTTT. Translation gives CASAGLSADTQYF. This chain uses TRBV14 with TRBJ2-3; D possibly corresponds to TRBD2 (6 bases). V lost 8 bases and J lost 4, with 13 bases in between. Germline V CDR1 and CDR2: SGHDN, FVKESK. The CDR3 runs 13 residues.

J is TRBJ1-1 and V is TRBV29-1, with a tentative D call TRBD1 (6 bases). The CDR3 sequence is 15 residues long. Germline loops: CDR1 SQVTM, CDR2 ANQGSEA. Between the trimmed V and J ends, which lost 7 bases and 2 bases, there was a span of 20 bases. The CDR3 protein is CSADQTGSGNTEAFF. The CDR3 DNA reads TGCAGCGCCGATCAAACAGGGTCTGGAAACACTGAAGCTTTCTTT.

The chain joins TRBV7-6 to TRBJ2-5, with 10 bases fitting TRBD2. The CDR3 length is 15 residues. Per germline, CDR1 SGHVS and CDR2 FNYEAQ. The V segment lost 4 bases and the J segment 1 base; nucleotides outside the gene matches: 3. CDR3 DNA sequence: TGTGCCAGCAGCTCCCGGACTAGCGGCCAAGAGACCCAGTACTTC. It encodes CASSSRTSGQETQYF.

This clonotype showed up many times. The V gene is TRBV20-1, the J gene TRBJ1-6, with D maybe TRBD1 (6 bases). The germline gives CDR1 DFQATT, CDR2 SNEGSKA (reference sequence). The V end was cut by 6 bases, the J end by 9 bases, with 21 bases between. This CDR3 is built from 15 residues. CDR3 coding DNA: TGCAGTGCCCCAGGGGCGGGGGTGGGTGTTTCACCCCTCCACTTT. Protein: CSAPGAGVGVSPLHF.

V gene TRBV7-9 combines with J gene TRBJ1-3; a weak D match, TRBD1 (5 bases). CDR3 length: 15 residues. From germline, CDR1 is SEHNR and CDR2 FQNEAQ (reference sequence). Trimming removed 5 bases from V and 1 base from J, with 12 bases in between. The chain's CDR3 is CASSPGVRSGNTIYF. The CDR3 DNA is TGTGCCAGCAGCCCGGGGGTCCGTTCTGGAAACACCATATATTTT.

This clonotype was observed at least ten times. The rearrangement uses TRBV2 and TRBJ2-5, with a tentative D call TRBD1 (6 bases). Germline CDR1 reads SNHLY; CDR2 reads FYNNEI. V was clipped by 4 bases and J by 2 bases, with 8 bases between them. This CDR3 region has 13 residues. CDR3 DNA: TGTGCCAGCAGTGGGACAGAGCAAGAGACCCAGTACTTC. Its protein is CASSGTEQETQYF.

This clonotype has at least ten counts. This chain joins TRBV20-1 and TRBJ1-6; no reliable D call. From germline, CDR1 is DFQATT and CDR2 SNEGSKA (reference sequence). Trimming stripped 0 bases from V and 0 bases from J, with 9 bases between. CDR3 size: 16 residues. In DNA, the CDR3 is TGCAGTGCTAGAGACGGCAGCAGCTCCTATAATTCACCCCTCCACTTT. As protein: CSARDGSSSYNSPLHF.

The rearrangement joins TRBV7-8 to TRBJ2-7; the D gene could be TRBD1 or TRBD2 (5 bases each). V was pared by 3 bases and J by 2 bases, with 11 bases between. The CDR3 contains 14 residues. CDR1 SGHVS and CDR2 FQNEAQ come from the germline V gene. The CDR3 nucleotides read TGTGCCAGCAGCTTCCAGGGACGGACCTACGAGCAGTACTTC. This encodes CASSFQGRTYEQYF. Combining the CDR3 with reference TRBV7-8 and TRBJ2-7 gives the whole variable domain GAGVSQSPRYKVAKRGQDVALRCDPISGHVSLFWYQQALGQGPEFLTYFQNEAQLDKSGLPSDRFFAERPEGSVSTLKIQRTQQEDSAVYLCASSFQGRTYEQYFGPGTRLTVT.

This clonotype showed up many times. The chain recombines TRBV9 with TRBJ1-3; D not resolved. The CDR3 length is 13 residues. Trimming pared 0 bases from V and 8 bases from J, leaving 9 bases between. Germline-derived CDR1 and CDR2 are SGDLS and YYNGEE. The CDR3 DNA follows: TGTGCCAGCAGCGTAGTCAGTAGGGACACCATATATTTT. Translation: CASSVVSRDTIYF.

Note on this clonotype: Just one base apart from a much larger clone, this may be a read error. The conserved phenylalanine or tryptophan is not found at the CDR3 terminus, so this likely reflects a read error. The V gene is TRBV6-1, the J gene TRBJ1-2; D is unclear. Germline CDR1 reads MNHNS; CDR2 reads SASEGT. Trimming removed 0 bases from V and 8 bases from J, with 4 bases in between. CDR3 size: 11 residues. The CDR3 DNA follows: TGTGCCAGCAGTGAAGCGCGGGGCTACACCCTC. This sequence encodes CASSEARGYTL.

This rearrangement joins TRBV6-5 to TRBJ1-1; D not resolved. Germline CDR1 is MNHEY and CDR2 is SVGAGI. CDR3 size: 15 residues. Trimming took off 5 bases at V and 1 base at J, with 14 bases between the two ends. CDR3 region: CASSARQGKNTEAFF. The DNA of the CDR3 is TGTGCCAGCAGTGCCCGACAAGGGAAGAACACTGAAGCTTTCTTT.

With respect to this clonotype: Just one base apart from a much larger clone, this may be a read error. The gene calls are TRBV2 and TRBJ1-6; weak D call: TRBD1 (6 bases). Germline CDR1 SNHLY, CDR2 FYNNEI. Trimming cost V 6 bases and J 11 bases, with 17 bases left between them. CDR3 size: 14 residues. The DNA of the CDR3 is TGTGCCAGCAGCTTTGACCTCAGGGGTACACCCCTCCACTTT. This codes for CASSFDLRGTPLHF.

In the case of this clonotype: A read error may be the cause here, since a much bigger clone is one base away. CDR3 residues: CASSQVVGKGYGHTF. The DNA of the CDR3 is TGTGCCAGCAGCCAAGTCGTAGGGAAAGGGTATGGCCACACCTTC. V usage is TRBV14 and J usage is TRBJ1-2; D is uncertain. The CDR3 is 15 residues long. Germline CDR1 and CDR2: SGHDN and FVKESK.